Each of the 18 T cell receptor beta chains below was sequenced from the same sample in a study of cytomegalovirus exposure and HLA in healthy donors. The PCR used 60 Vbeta and 13 Jbeta primers. The method was immunoSEQ multiplex PCR; TCRdb's version includes in-frame clones alone and lacks a portion of them. This table holds 230,000 or so clones, approximately 91% found once. Material for sequencing was PBMCs. The receptor source for this set is a girl aged 2 to 9 in good health and CMV-seronegative.

This chain joins TRBV6-1 and TRBJ2-7; 7 bases match TRBD1. CDR3 length: 13 amino acids. Germline lookup yields CDR1 MNHNS and CDR2 SASEGT. With V trimmed by 9 bases and J by 1 base, 6 bases remained unmatched. The CDR3 nucleotides read TGTGCCAGTTTACAGGGGACGTCCTACGAGCAGTACTTC. Protein product: CASLQGTSYEQYF.

The gene calls are TRBV11-2 and TRBJ2-7, with D tentatively TRBD2 (6 bases). Looked up from germline, CDR1 is SGHAT and CDR2 is FQNNGV. Trimming removed 4 bases at V and 4 bases at J, with 11 bases between. The CDR3 extends over 13 amino acids. The CDR3 nucleotides are TGTGCCAGCAGCTCCGGGACTCTATACGAGCAGTACTTC. This translates into CASSSGTLYEQYF.

Concerning this clone: An end of the junction differs from the germline gene, which may be a read error. V and J are TRBV7-9 and TRBJ2-3; possibly TRBD2 for D (5 bases). Germline CDR1 is SEHNR and CDR2 is FQNEAQ (reference sequence). CDR3 length: 16 residues. This chain's CDR3 is CSSSGSLRGGTDTQYF. CDR3 in DNA: TGTTCCAGCAGCGGCTCCTTAAGAGGAGGCACAGATACGCAGTATTTT. Based on the CDR3 plus reference TRBV7-9 and TRBJ2-3, the full variable domain is DTGVSQNPRHKITKRGQNVTFRCDPISEHNRLYWYRQTLGQGPEFLTYFQNEAQLEKSRLLSDRFSAERPKGSFSTLEIQRTEQGDSAMYLCSSSGSLRGGTDTQYFGPGTRLTVL.

V and J are TRBV27 and TRBJ2-7; D is unclear. Trimming removed 5 bases at V and 3 bases at J, with 11 bases between. CDR1 is MNHEY and CDR2 is SMNVEV in the germline V gene (reference sequence). The CDR3 totals 13 residues. The CDR3 loop is CASSLVYNYEQYF. The CDR3 region has the DNA TGTGCCAGCAGTCTAGTTTATAACTACGAGCAGTACTTC.

The chain links TRBV30 to TRBJ2-3; D possibly corresponds to TRBD2 (6 bases). V was shortened by 5 bases and J by 7 bases, with 16 bases between the two germline ends. Germline CDR1 and CDR2: GTSNPN and SVGIG (reference sequence). There are 13 residues in the CDR3. CDR3 DNA sequence: TGTGCCTGGGGGACGGGGGTCGCAAATACGCAGTATTTT. Protein sequence: CAWGTGVANTQYF.

The chain is built from TRBV6-1 and TRBJ1-5, with TRBD1 matching 7 bases. After removal of 0 bases from V and 4 bases from J, the junction contained 0 bases not matched to a gene. The germline V gene encodes CDR1 MNHNS and CDR2 SASEGT. The CDR3 covers 14 residues. The CDR3 sequence is CASSEAGQNQPQHF. CDR3 in DNA: TGTGCCAGCAGTGAAGCGGGACAGAATCAGCCCCAGCATTTT.

The chain employs TRBV10-3 and TRBJ1-1; a possible D gene is TRBD1 (6 bases). This CDR3 contains 13 residues. V lost 11 bases and J 1 base, leaving 14 bases between the germline ends. Per germline, CDR1 ENHRY and CDR2 SYGVKD. The CDR3 is CAERQDPNTEAFF. The CDR3, as DNA: TGTGCCGAACGACAGGACCCGAACACTGAAGCTTTCTTT.

The chain joins TRBV7-9 to TRBJ2-7; 10 nucleotides line up with TRBD1. CDR1 and CDR2 (germline): SEHNR, FQNEAQ (reference sequence). The CDR3 length is 15 residues. The junction had 5 bases not matched to a gene; V was cut back by 2 bases and J by 4 bases. The CDR3 here is CASSLSAGQGYEQYF. In DNA, the CDR3 is TGTGCCAGCAGCTTATCAGCGGGACAGGGGTACGAGCAGTACTTC.

The chain's CDR3 is CASSQAEGSTEAFF. In nucleotides, the CDR3 is TGTGCCAGCAGCCAAGCGGAGGGGAGCACTGAAGCTTTCTTT. The V gene is TRBV4-2, the J gene TRBJ1-1; perhaps TRBD1 as D (5 bases). The CDR3 has 14 residues. CDR1 and CDR2 (germline): LGHNA, YNFKEQ. V dropped 1 base and J dropped 4 bases, with 10 bases sitting between them.

The V call is TRBV29-1, the J call TRBJ2-5; 8 positions match TRBD2. Matching the DNA end better, TRBJ2-7 makes the J call doubtful. CDR1 SQVTM and CDR2 ANQGSEA come from the germline V gene. The CDR3 length is 14 residues. The CDR3 protein is CSVDSGASSYEQYF. In nucleotides, the CDR3 is TGCAGCGTCGATAGCGGGGCCAGCTCCTACGAGCAGTACTTC.

The chain employs TRBV5-1 and TRBJ2-7; D remains unclear. The CDR3 runs 13 residues. V was clipped by 1 base and J by 6 bases, with 11 bases between them. The germline V gene encodes CDR1 SGHRS and CDR2 YFSETQ. CDR3 in amino acids: CASSLLFSAEQYF. DNA of the CDR3: TGCGCCAGCAGCTTGTTGTTCAGTGCCGAGCAGTACTTC.

The chain uses TRBV11-3 and TRBJ2-1; D might be TRBD1 (6 bases). V gave up 3 bases and J gave up 3 bases, with 12 bases separating them. The CDR3 covers 15 residues. From germline, CDR1 is SGHNT and CDR2 YENEEA. The CDR3 spells CASSLGADHYNEQFF. As DNA, the CDR3 is TGTGCCAGCAGCTTGGGGGCGGACCACTACAATGAGCAGTTCTTC.

J is TRBJ2-2 and V is TRBV28, with 13 bases lining up with TRBD2. Germline-derived CDR1 and CDR2 are MDHEN and SYDVKM. This CDR3 has 15 amino acids. V lost 6 bases and J lost 4; bases outside the gene matches: 2. CDR3 in DNA: TGTGCCAGCAGCCGACTAGCGGGGGGCACCGGGGAGCTGTTTTTT. Protein product: CASSRLAGGTGELFF.

Details on this clone: Mismatch with germline at one junction end may stem from a read error. The V and J genes are TRBV7-9 and TRBJ1-2; D possibly corresponds to TRBD1 (5 bases). This CDR3 has 12 residues. Germline CDR1 reads SEHNR; CDR2 reads FQNEAQ (reference sequence). The CDR3 nucleotides read TGTTCCAGCAGCTTTCAGGGAAATGGCTACACCTTC. Encoded protein: CSSSFQGNGYTF.

The V call is TRBV18, the J call TRBJ2-7; TRBD2 matches 7 bases. Losses at the gene ends were 3 bases for V and 0 bases for J; bases not matched to a gene: 5. CDR1 KGHSH and CDR2 LQKENI come from the germline V gene. CDR3 length equals 15 residues. This CDR3 is CASSPLADSSYEQYF. CDR3 bases: TGTGCCAGCTCACCCCTAGCGGATTCCTCCTACGAGCAGTACTTC.

The rearrangement uses TRBV5-1 and TRBJ2-3; TRBD2 matches 8 bases. This CDR3 has 13 residues. V trimming: 6 bases; J trimming: 1 base; junction bases outside the gene matches: 1. Germline CDR1 and CDR2: SGHRS and YFSETQ. The CDR3 DNA sequence: TGCGCCAGCAAAGCGGGGGGCACAGATACGCAGTATTTT. It encodes CASKAGGTDTQYF.

V is TRBV4-2 and J is TRBJ2-1; D unresolved. V was trimmed by 1 base and J by 0 bases, leaving 4 bases between them. This CDR3 comprises 14 residues. Germline V lookup: CDR1 LGHNA, CDR2 YNFKEQ. Here the CDR3 DNA reads TGTGCCAGCAGCCAAGGGAGCTCCTACAATGAGCAGTTCTTC. The encoded protein is CASSQGSSYNEQFF.

This sequence joins TRBV6-5 and TRBJ2-1, with a weak D call TRBD2 (5 bases). The CDR3 loop spans 13 amino acids. Germline CDR1 reads MNHEY; CDR2 reads SVGAGI. Deletions cut 7 bases from V and 2 bases from J, with 9 bases between. The CDR3 coding sequence is TGTGCCAGCAAGGGAGACCCCTACAATGAGCAGTTCTTC. Its protein product is CASKGDPYNEQFF.